Below are 13 T cell receptor beta chains sequenced from a single sample in a study of CD8+CD57+ T cells in acquired aplastic anemia. Only patients with CD8+CD57+ cell expansion on flow cytometry were chosen for sequencing. Genomic DNA constituted the template upon which TCR beta VDJ and CDR3 profiling was performed. One entry per CDR3 protein, called by TCRdb with MiXCR from the reads. The sample contains some 150,000 distinct CDR3 sequences, 71% of which appear only once. Input material: sorted CD4+, CD8+, or CD8+CD57+ T cells (not recorded which) from PBMCs. The receptors originated from a human donor with aplastic anemia.

J is TRBJ1-2 and V is TRBV2; D unclear. This CDR3 contains 13 residues. CDR1 is SNHLY and CDR2 is FYNNEI in the germline V gene. CDR3 in amino acids: CAERRVGHYGYTF. In DNA, the CDR3 is TGTGCGGAGAGGAGGGTAGGTCACTATGGCTACACCTTC.

The chain employs TRBV19 and TRBJ1-2, with TRBD1 as a possible D gene (5 bases). The V end lost 6 bases, the J end lost 7 bases, and 15 bases lay between the germline ends. The CDR3 is made up of 13 amino acids. CDR1 is LNHDA, CDR2 SQIVND, per germline (reference sequence). CDR3 amino acids: CASSPTRERGYTF. CDR3 sequence (DNA): TGTGCCAGTAGCCCAACCAGGGAGCGTGGCTACACCTTC.

In the case of this clonotype: A junction boundary mismatches the germline segment, possibly from a read error. This chain uses TRBV10-3 with TRBJ2-3; D uncertain. The CDR3 has 12 amino acids. Germline V gene lookup returns CDR1 ENHRY and CDR2 SYGVKD. In nucleotides, the CDR3 is TGTGCCATCACTGAGCCGCCAGATACGCAGTATTTT. The encoded protein is CAITEPPDTQYF.

The chain employs TRBV20-1 and TRBJ2-7; TRBD2 aligns across 7 bases. V dropped 5 bases and J dropped 6; count of bases not matched to a gene: 4. Germline V gene sequence: CDR1 DFQATT, CDR2 SNEGSKA (reference sequence). The CDR3 sequence is 11 residues long. In DNA form, the CDR3 reads TGCAGTGCTGGACTAGTGAGCGAGCAGTACTTC. Translating gives CSAGLVSEQYF.

The chain links TRBV9 to TRBJ2-7, with unresolved D. CDR3 size: 12 residues. The germline gives CDR1 SGDLS, CDR2 YYNGEE. V lost 6 bases, J lost 3 bases, and 10 bases lay in between. The CDR3 here is CASTSNGYEQYF. The CDR3 bases are TGTGCCAGCACTTCAAATGGCTACGAGCAGTACTTC.

The V call is TRBV7-9, the J call TRBJ2-3, with D possibly being TRBD1 (5 bases). Trimming took 6 bases from V and 4 from J, leaving 14 bases between them. This CDR3 comprises 14 residues. Germline V gene data show CDR1 as SEHNR and CDR2 as FQNEAQ (reference sequence). CDR3 nucleotides: TGTGCCAGCAGTGGCTCACAGGACGCAGATACGCAGTATTTT. Amino acids: CASSGSQDADTQYF. Drawing the rest from reference TRBV7-9 and TRBJ2-3, the complete variable domain is DTGVSQNPRHKITKRGQNVTFRCDPISEHNRLYWYRQTLGQGPEFLTYFQNEAQLEKSRLLSDRFSAERPKGSFSTLEIQRTEQGDSAMYLCASSGSQDADTQYFGPGTRLTVL.

The genes are TRBV6-1 and TRBJ2-2; the match to TRBD1 covers 8 bases. V shed 6 bases and J 5 bases; nucleotides not matched to a gene: 8. The germline V gene has CDR1 MNHNS and CDR2 SASEGT. The CDR3 extends over 15 amino acids. CDR3 sequence: CASSPGTGLTGELFF. The CDR3 coding sequence is TGTGCCAGCAGCCCCGGGACAGGTCTGACCGGGGAGCTGTTTTTT.

The chain uses TRBV7-2 and TRBJ2-1; tentatively, D is TRBD2 (5 bases). The CDR3 sequence is 15 residues long. The germline V gene encodes CDR1 SGHTA and CDR2 FQGNSA. V shed 5 bases and J shed 0 bases, with 11 bases lying between them. In DNA, the CDR3 is TGTGCCAGCAGCCTCGAGCGGTTCTCCTACAATGAGCAGTTCTTC. Amino acids: CASSLERFSYNEQFF.

Here the CDR3 reads CASRRQAYEQYF. The CDR3 DNA reads TGTGCCAGCAGGAGACAGGCCTACGAGCAGTACTTC. The chain is built from TRBV2 and TRBJ2-7, with a tentative D call TRBD1 (6 bases). The CDR3 runs 12 residues. CDR1 and CDR2 (germline): SNHLY, FYNNEI. Trimming pared 6 bases from V and 2 bases from J, leaving 8 bases between.

V gene TRBV9 combines with J gene TRBJ2-7; D may be TRBD2 (5 bases). The CDR3 loop spans 15 amino acids. Trimming left V 3 bases short and J 3 bases short, with 16 bases between. Germline values: CDR1 SGDLS, CDR2 YYNGEE. The CDR3 spells CASSASPTGYYEQYF. The CDR3 nucleotides are TGTGCCAGCAGCGCCTCCCCGACGGGATACTACGAGCAGTACTTC.

This clonotype was detected only once. At one end, the junction sequence differs from germline, possibly due to a read error. The chain couples TRBV29-1 to TRBJ2-5; D perhaps matches TRBD1 (7 bases). Germline V gives CDR1 SQVTM, CDR2 ANQGSEA. CDR3 size: 13 residues. In DNA form, the CDR3 reads TGCAGCGTTGAAGGGCAGGGGGGCAAGACCCAGCACTTC. This gives the protein CSVEGQGGKTQHF.

This clonotype was detected a few times. The chain employs TRBV10-3 and TRBJ2-2, with TRBD1 identical over 11 bases. The V gene's germline CDR1 is ENHRY and CDR2 SYGVKD. V was clipped by 8 bases and J by 4 bases; unmatched bases: 3. There are 14 residues in the CDR3. CDR3 nucleotide sequence: TGTGCCATCGGACAGGGGGCGTTCACCGGGGAGCTGTTTTTT. Translation: CAIGQGAFTGELFF.

V is TRBV2 and J is TRBJ1-2, with 8 bases that match TRBD1. In germline, CDR1 is SNHLY, CDR2 FYNNEI. The CDR3 totals 13 residues. V shed 6 bases and J 8 bases; nucleotides not matched to a gene: 8. The CDR3 DNA follows: TGTGCCAGCAGCGAGGGACAGGTGATCGGCTACACCTTC. Its translation: CASSEGQVIGYTF.